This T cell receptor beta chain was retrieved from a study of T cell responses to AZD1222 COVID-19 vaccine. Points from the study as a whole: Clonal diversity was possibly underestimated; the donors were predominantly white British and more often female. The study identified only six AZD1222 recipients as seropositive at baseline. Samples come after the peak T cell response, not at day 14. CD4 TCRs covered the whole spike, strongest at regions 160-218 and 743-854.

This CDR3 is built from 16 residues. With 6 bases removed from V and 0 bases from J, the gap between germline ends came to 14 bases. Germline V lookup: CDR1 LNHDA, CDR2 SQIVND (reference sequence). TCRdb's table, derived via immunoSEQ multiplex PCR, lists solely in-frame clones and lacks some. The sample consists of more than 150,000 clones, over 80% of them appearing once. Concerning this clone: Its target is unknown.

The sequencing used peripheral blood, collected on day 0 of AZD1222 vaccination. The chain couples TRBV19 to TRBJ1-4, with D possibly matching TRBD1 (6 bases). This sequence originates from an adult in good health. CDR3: CASRTLEGATNEKLFF. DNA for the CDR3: TGTGCCAGTAGAACCCTCGAGGGGGCAACTAATGAAAAACTGTTTTTT. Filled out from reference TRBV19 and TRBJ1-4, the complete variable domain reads DGGITQSPKYLFRKEGQNVTLSCEQNLNHDAMYWYRQDPGQGLRLIYYSQIVNDFQKGDIAEGYSVSREKKESFPLTVTSAQKNPTAFYLCASRTLEGATNEKLFFGSGTQLSVL.